The 20 T cell receptor beta chains below all came from one sample that was sequenced in a study of CD4 T cells in relation to SARS-CoV-2 and coronaviruses. Produced via immunoSEQ multiplex PCR; TCRdb's table is partial and in-frame only. The data contain tens of thousands of clones, about 91% of them singletons. The material sequenced was naive CD4+ T cells from PBMCs. Subset defined: naive CD4+ T cells isolated by negative enrichment. These TCRs come from an adult with COVID-19.

V usage is TRBV30 and J usage is TRBJ2-7, with a tentative D call TRBD2 (6 bases). Germline CDR1 and CDR2: GTSNPN and SVGIG (reference sequence). V dropped 0 bases and J dropped 11 bases, with 35 bases sitting between them. This CDR3 contains 19 residues. For the CDR3, the DNA is TGTGCCTGGAGTGTTGACCGGGACTTCCTCTACGCCCTCACTCCCCCGAAGTACTTC. The encoded protein is CAWSVDRDFLYALTPPKYF.

This clone was counted a single time. V usage is TRBV5-6 and J usage is TRBJ2-5; D gene unclear. Trimming cost V 2 bases and J 2 bases, with 19 bases left between them. The germline CDR1 and CDR2 sequences are SGHDT and YYEEEE. This CDR3 is built from 17 residues. The CDR3 loop reads CASSFGPAEIIQETQYF. Here the CDR3 DNA reads TGTGCCAGCAGCTTCGGGCCGGCAGAAATAATTCAAGAGACCCAGTACTTC.

V gene TRBV18 combines with J gene TRBJ2-5; 9 bases align to TRBD1. CDR1 and CDR2 (germline): KGHSH, LQKENI. CDR3 length: 16 amino acids. V shed 6 bases and J 1 base; nucleotides not matched to a gene: 9. The CDR3 region is CASSDGQGNPQETQYF. In DNA form, the CDR3 reads TGTGCCAGCTCGGACGGACAGGGGAACCCCCAAGAGACCCAGTACTTC.

The CDR3 spells CASSRRPGTTDSPLHF. The CDR3 nucleotides are TGTGCCAGCAGCCGACGACCCGGAACTACGGATTCACCCCTCCACTTT. This chain uses TRBV5-4 with TRBJ1-6; no clear D gene. In germline, CDR1 is SGHNT, CDR2 YYREEE (reference sequence). The CDR3 has 16 residues. The germline V and J ends were trimmed by 4 bases and 8 bases, with 19 bases remaining between them.

The chain joins TRBV11-2 to TRBJ1-3, with D perhaps TRBD1 (6 bases). This CDR3 spans 16 amino acids. V was cut by 1 base and J by 2 bases, with 12 bases left in between. Germline V gene lookup returns CDR1 SGHAT and CDR2 FQNNGV. In DNA form, the CDR3 reads TGTGCCAGCAGCTTAGGCAGGACAGCAACTGGAAACACCATATATTTT. Translating it yields CASSLGRTATGNTIYF.

V gene TRBV5-4 combines with J gene TRBJ2-5, with 8 nucleotides matching TRBD2. This CDR3 has 15 amino acids. Germline V lookup: CDR1 SGHNT, CDR2 YYREEE (reference sequence). J was trimmed by 2 bases and V by 2 bases; bases with no gene match: 5. The CDR3 coding sequence is TGTGCCAGCAGCTTCTCCGGGACTAGACAAGAGACCCAGTACTTC. It yields the protein CASSFSGTRQETQYF.

The chain is built from TRBV23-1 and TRBJ1-5; 7 bases map to TRBD1. TRBV23-1 is marked as an open reading frame, function uncertain. The CDR3 is made up of 13 amino acids. V dropped 5 bases and J dropped 12; count of bases not matched to a gene: 10. The CDR3 protein is CASSKGASSFQHF. In DNA, the CDR3 is TGCGCCAGCAGTAAGGGGGCTTCTAGTTTCCAGCATTTT.

The chain links TRBV2 to TRBJ2-7, with D possibly matching TRBD1 (5 bases). With 2 bases removed from V and 3 bases from J, the gap between germline ends came to 14 bases. Looked up from germline, CDR1 is SNHLY and CDR2 is FYNNEI. There are 15 residues in the CDR3. The CDR3 here is CASSERQTQHYEQYF. The CDR3 nucleotides are TGTGCCAGCAGTGAAAGACAGACACAACACTACGAGCAGTACTTC.

V is TRBV5-4 and J is TRBJ2-7, with 9 bases lining up with TRBD2. There are 16 residues in the CDR3. V lost 0 bases to trimming and J lost 5 bases; unmatched junction nucleotides: 9. Looked up from germline, CDR1 is SGHNT and CDR2 is YYREEE (reference sequence). The CDR3 coding sequence is TGTGCCAGCAGCTTGGCCGGGGGACTAGCAAACCACGAGCAGTACTTC. Protein product: CASSLAGGLANHEQYF.

The chain couples TRBV6-5 to TRBJ1-5; the D gene is possibly TRBD1 (5 bases). Germline assignment: CDR1 MNHEY and CDR2 SVGAGI. This CDR3 is built from 13 residues. V was cut by 6 bases and J by 5 bases, with 11 bases left in between. The CDR3 DNA sequence: TGTGCCAGCAGCGGGGCCAGACATCAGCCCCAGCATTTT. Amino acid sequence: CASSGARHQPQHF.

V is TRBV11-2 and J is TRBJ2-3, with D possibly matching TRBD2 (6 bases). Germline V gene data show CDR1 as SGHAT and CDR2 as FQNNGV. The CDR3 totals 14 residues. Trimming left V 8 bases short and J 4 bases short, with 16 bases between. DNA of the CDR3: TGTGCCAGCGCCCGGGGCGGGAACTCAGATACGCAGTATTTT. Its translation is CASARGGNSDTQYF.

This clone was seen a single time. The chain couples TRBV7-9 to TRBJ2-7, with unresolved D. With 1 base removed from V and 3 bases from J, the gap between germline ends came to 7 bases. Germline CDR1 reads SEHNR; CDR2 reads FQNEAQ (reference sequence). CDR3 length: 13 amino acids. The CDR3 region is CASSLGSYYEQYF. CDR3 coding DNA: TGTGCCAGCAGCTTAGGGAGTTACTACGAGCAGTACTTC.

In DNA form, the CDR3 reads TGTGCCACCAGTGATCCGACCGGGCCTCGCACAGATACGCAGTATTTT. It encodes CATSDPTGPRTDTQYF. The chain recombines TRBV24-1 with TRBJ2-3; D remains unclear. Germline loops: CDR1 KGHDR, CDR2 SFDVKD. CDR3 length: 16 amino acids. V dropped 3 bases and J dropped 1 base, with 13 bases sitting between them.

The genes are TRBV29-1 and TRBJ2-1; 13 nucleotides line up with TRBD2. CDR1 SQVTM and CDR2 ANQGSEA come from the germline V gene. V was pared by 7 bases and J by 8 bases, with 2 bases of the junction left unmatched. This CDR3 region has 12 residues. The DNA of the CDR3 is TGCAGCGGTGGACTAGCGGGAGATGAGCAGTTCTTC. Protein sequence: CSGGLAGDEQFF.

A single count supports this clone. This chain uses TRBV5-1 with TRBJ2-1, with D perhaps TRBD1 or TRBD2 (5 bases each). The CDR3 runs 14 residues. Trimming pared 0 bases from V and 9 bases from J, leaving 13 bases between. Germline V gene sequence: CDR1 SGHRS, CDR2 YFSETQ. The CDR3 DNA follows: TGCGCCAGCAGCTTGGCAGTGGGACGGTCTGAGCAGTTCTTC. Its translation: CASSLAVGRSEQFF.

The chain joins TRBV19 to TRBJ1-1; unclear D gene. From germline, CDR1 is LNHDA and CDR2 SQIVND (reference sequence). V lost 1 base and J 5 bases, leaving 11 bases between the germline ends. The CDR3 is made up of 14 amino acids. CDR3 in DNA: TGTGCCAGTAGTATAGTTCCAGAAAGGACTGAAGCTTTCTTT. It encodes CASSIVPERTEAFF.

This clone appeared once. This chain links TRBV5-4 with TRBJ2-5; D unclear. V was clipped by 4 bases and J by 5 bases, with 6 bases between them. Looked up from germline, CDR1 is SGHNT and CDR2 is YYREEE (reference sequence). The CDR3 has 11 residues. As DNA, the CDR3 is TGTGCCAGCAGCCCTGGGGAGACCCAGTACTTC. Translation gives CASSPGETQYF.

The V call is TRBV24-1, the J call TRBJ1-5; the D gene is possibly TRBD1 (5 bases). This CDR3 comprises 16 residues. Trimming left V 3 bases short and J 2 bases short, with 13 bases between. The V gene's germline CDR1 is KGHDR and CDR2 SFDVKD. Here the CDR3 reads CATSDRDFRGNQPQHF. CDR3 nucleotide sequence: TGTGCCACCAGTGATAGGGACTTTCGAGGCAATCAGCCCCAGCATTTT.

The rearrangement joins TRBV2 to TRBJ2-2; 9 bases are a match to TRBD1. The CDR3 has 18 residues. Germline loops: CDR1 SNHLY, CDR2 FYNNEI. The junction had 9 bases not matched to a gene; V was cut back by 0 bases and J by 4 bases. Written as DNA, the CDR3 is TGTGCCAGCAGTGAAGCGGCGGGACAGGGTGTTCGCACCGGGGAGCTGTTTTTT. The encoded protein is CASSEAAGQGVRTGELFF. Full variable domain (missing parts from reference TRBV2 and TRBJ2-2): EPEVTQTPSHQVTQMGQEVILRCVPISNHLYFYWYRQILGQKVEFLVSFYNNEISEKSEIFDDQFSVERPDGSNFTLKIRSTKLEDSAMYFCASSEAAGQGVRTGELFFGEGSRLTVL.

The chain combines TRBV5-8 with TRBJ2-1; 11 bases agree with TRBD2. CDR1 and CDR2 from the germline V gene are SGHTS and YDEGEE. J lost 4 bases, V lost 3 bases, and 18 bases had no gene match. There are 20 residues in the CDR3. Here the CDR3 reads CASSSLGLAAFRMRYNEQFF. For the CDR3, the DNA is TGTGCCAGCAGCTCCCTGGGACTAGCGGCTTTCCGGATGCGGTACAATGAGCAGTTCTTC.